This T cell receptor beta chain comes out of a study of T cell changes during pregnancy in multiple sclerosis. The junction had 26 bases not matched to a gene; V was cut back by 8 bases and J by 6 bases. This CDR3 has 19 residues. Germline V gives CDR1 SGHTA, CDR2 FQGTGA. TCRdb keeps only in-frame clones here, not all; method: immunoSEQ multiplex PCR. The sample records approximately 33,000 clones, 88% being singletons. V and J are TRBV7-3 and TRBJ1-2; TRBD1 matches at 8 bases. This TCR derives from a female donor in good health, enrolled as a control in a pregnancy study. This material consisted of CD4+ T cells from peripheral blood mononuclear cells, taken in the first trimester of pregnancy. The CDR3 DNA follows: TGTGCCAGCTCCCCACGTCCCCGACAGGGGACCCCACTAGGGGATGGCTACACCTTC. As protein: CASSPRPRQGTPLGDGYTF.